These 12 T cell receptor beta chains share one sample of origin, sequenced in a study of OX40 agonist ivuxolimab in advanced cancers. Profiled with immunoSEQ multiplex PCR; TCRdb holds only in-frame clones, not every one. The sample lists just over 80,000 clones, about 88% seen once, with more than 0.65% in the top ten. The source was CD4+ or CD8+ T cells sorted from blood, collected in a trial of the OX40 agonist ivuxolimab. These receptors all come from an adult with an advanced solid tumor such as melanoma, head and neck, liver or kidney cancer.

The chain joins TRBV7-3 to TRBJ2-1; perhaps D is TRBD1 or TRBD2 (5 bases each). Per the germline V gene, CDR1 is SGHTA and CDR2 is FQGTGA. Trimming cost V 5 bases and J 9 bases, with 20 bases left between them. The CDR3 consists of 15 residues. CDR3 DNA sequence: TGTGCCAGCAGCCAAACTGGGGACCGTCGGACTGAGCAGTTCTTC. Residues: CASSQTGDRRTEQFF.

This chain uses TRBV18 with TRBJ1-2; D is ambiguous. Germline V gene lookup returns CDR1 KGHSH and CDR2 LQKENI. The CDR3 covers 15 residues. V lost 2 bases and J lost 4, with 14 bases in between. CDR3 coding DNA: TGTGCCAGCTCACCATTCGACCCATTCCTCTATGGCTACACCTTC. Its translation is CASSPFDPFLYGYTF.

The chain recombines TRBV11-3 with TRBJ1-3; D unclear. This CDR3 comprises 17 residues. V lost 2 bases and J lost 1, with 15 bases in between. CDR1 is SGHNT, CDR2 YENEEA, per germline. CDR3 in amino acids: CASSLIPVIGSGNTIYF. CDR3 sequence (DNA): TGTGCCAGCAGCTTAATTCCCGTCATAGGGTCTGGAAACACCATATATTTT.

This clone was counted between two and nine times. V gene TRBV5-1 combines with J gene TRBJ1-2, with no clear D. V lost 0 bases and J lost 7, with 7 bases in between. The CDR3 is 12 amino acids. The germline V gene has CDR1 SGHRS and CDR2 YFSETQ. CDR3 loop: CASSLVGGGYTF. The DNA for the CDR3 is TGCGCCAGCAGCTTGGTGGGAGGTGGCTACACCTTC.

V gene TRBV11-2 combines with J gene TRBJ1-1; D remains ambiguous. Trimming stripped 0 bases from V and 6 bases from J, with 8 bases between. The CDR3 is made up of 13 amino acids. Germline loops: CDR1 SGHAT, CDR2 FQNNGV. The CDR3, as DNA: TGTGCCAGCAGCTTAGAAACAGCCCCTGAAGCTTTCTTT. Its protein is CASSLETAPEAFF.

The rearrangement joins TRBV19 to TRBJ1-1, with 8 bases fitting TRBD1. J was trimmed by 4 bases and V by 5 bases; bases with no gene match: 12. Germline CDR1 LNHDA, CDR2 SQIVND (reference sequence). The CDR3 runs to 16 residues. The CDR3 loop reads CASSLRQGWRSTEAFF. CDR3 DNA sequence: TGTGCCAGTAGTTTGAGACAGGGGTGGCGGAGCACTGAAGCTTTCTTT.

The rearrangement joins TRBV28 to TRBJ1-1; D is possibly TRBD1 (6 bases). Germline V CDR1 and CDR2: MDHEN, SYDVKM. The length of the CDR3 is 16 residues. V lost 10 bases, J lost 0 bases, and 21 bases lay in between. The CDR3 spells CATYTPRQGMNTEAFF. Written as DNA, the CDR3 is TGTGCCACCTACACCCCCCGGCAGGGGATGAACACTGAAGCTTTCTTT.

The CDR3 here is CAWSVGRTRSNEQFF. DNA of the CDR3: TGTGCCTGGAGTGTAGGGAGGACTAGGTCCAATGAGCAGTTCTTC. The V call is TRBV30, the J call TRBJ2-1; 7 bases agree with TRBD2. V dropped 0 bases and J dropped 6; count of bases not matched to a gene: 8. The CDR3 contains 15 residues. The germline CDR1 and CDR2 sequences are GTSNPN and SVGIG (reference sequence). The whole variable domain, remainder taken from reference TRBV30 and TRBJ2-1, is SQTIHQWPATLVQPVGSPLSLECTVEGTSNPNLYWYRQAAGRGLQLLFYSVGIGQISSEVPQNLSASRPQDRQFILSSKKLLLSDSGFYLCAWSVGRTRSNEQFFGPGTRLTVL.

This sequence joins TRBV5-4 and TRBJ2-7; 8 bases map to TRBD2. Germline lookup yields CDR1 SGHNT and CDR2 YYREEE (reference sequence). V dropped 3 bases and J dropped 1; count of bases not matched to a gene: 6. This CDR3 has 15 residues. The CDR3 nucleotides read TGTGCCAGCAGCTCGGGTGGGACTAGATCCTACGAGCAGTACTTC. This codes for CASSSGGTRSYEQYF.

The chain couples TRBV5-4 to TRBJ1-3, with D unclear. Trimming cost V 0 bases and J 0 bases, with 10 bases left between them. The CDR3 contains 16 residues. CDR1 SGHNT and CDR2 YYREEE come from the germline V gene (reference sequence). CDR3 nucleotide sequence: TGTGCCAGCAGCTTGGGTCTAGACGCCTCTGGAAACACCATATATTTT. Its protein product is CASSLGLDASGNTIYF.

The chain is built from TRBV4-3 and TRBJ1-1, with D hard to call. Trimming took off 4 bases at V and 3 bases at J, with 21 bases between the two ends. CDR3 length: 17 residues. Germline V gives CDR1 LGHNA, CDR2 YSLEER. In DNA form, the CDR3 reads TGCGCCAGCAGCCCGACCGACGCAGGAGGCGTGGACACTGAAGCTTTCTTT. Amino acid sequence: CASSPTDAGGVDTEAFF.

The chain carries TRBV6-6 and TRBJ2-7, with D unresolved. CDR3 length equals 11 residues. V lost 6 bases, J lost 7 bases, and 10 bases lay in between. From germline, CDR1 is MNHNY and CDR2 SVGAGI (reference sequence). The CDR3 nucleotides are TGTGCCAGCAGATCTACAGCAGAGCAGTACTTC. Translated: CASRSTAEQYF.